This TCR beta chain was retrieved from a study of blood T cell repertoires in COVID-19. About the research overall: Sources were T cells, B-cell-depleted T cells, or PBMCs; the material itself was cDNA or gDNA.

The V end lost 0 bases, the J end lost 2 bases, and 14 bases lay between the germline ends. This CDR3 is 16 amino acids long. Germline V gene lookup returns CDR1 MNHNS and CDR2 SASEGT. Method: immunoSEQ multiplex PCR; TCRdb's copy keeps in-frame clones and lacks some. This table has 77,000 or so clones, roughly 82% appearing once. The TCR comes from an elderly woman with active or convalescent COVID-19. The rearrangement links TRBV6-1 to TRBJ2-7; possible D gene TRBD1, 6 bases. The sequenced sample was peripheral blood. This CDR3 reads CASSEASGAGAYEQYF. CDR3 nucleotides: TGTGCCAGCAGTGAAGCCTCAGGGGCAGGGGCCTACGAGCAGTACTTC.